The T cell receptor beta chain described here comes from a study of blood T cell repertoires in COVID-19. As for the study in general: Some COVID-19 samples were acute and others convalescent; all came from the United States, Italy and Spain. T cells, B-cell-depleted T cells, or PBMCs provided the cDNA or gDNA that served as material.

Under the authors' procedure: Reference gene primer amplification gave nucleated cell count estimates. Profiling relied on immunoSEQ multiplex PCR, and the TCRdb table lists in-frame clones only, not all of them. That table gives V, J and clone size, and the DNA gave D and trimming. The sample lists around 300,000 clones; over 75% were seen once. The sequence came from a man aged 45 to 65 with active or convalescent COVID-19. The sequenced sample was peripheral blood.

The CDR3 DNA reads TGTGCCAGCTCACTTAGCACAGGGAGGGGAGAGCCCCAGCATTTT. Translated, it gives CASSLSTGRGEPQHF. The gene calls are TRBV18 and TRBJ1-5; D is possibly TRBD1 (6 bases). The CDR3 covers 15 residues. Trimming cost V 4 bases and J 8 bases, with 18 bases left between them. Germline CDR1 reads KGHSH; CDR2 reads LQKENI.